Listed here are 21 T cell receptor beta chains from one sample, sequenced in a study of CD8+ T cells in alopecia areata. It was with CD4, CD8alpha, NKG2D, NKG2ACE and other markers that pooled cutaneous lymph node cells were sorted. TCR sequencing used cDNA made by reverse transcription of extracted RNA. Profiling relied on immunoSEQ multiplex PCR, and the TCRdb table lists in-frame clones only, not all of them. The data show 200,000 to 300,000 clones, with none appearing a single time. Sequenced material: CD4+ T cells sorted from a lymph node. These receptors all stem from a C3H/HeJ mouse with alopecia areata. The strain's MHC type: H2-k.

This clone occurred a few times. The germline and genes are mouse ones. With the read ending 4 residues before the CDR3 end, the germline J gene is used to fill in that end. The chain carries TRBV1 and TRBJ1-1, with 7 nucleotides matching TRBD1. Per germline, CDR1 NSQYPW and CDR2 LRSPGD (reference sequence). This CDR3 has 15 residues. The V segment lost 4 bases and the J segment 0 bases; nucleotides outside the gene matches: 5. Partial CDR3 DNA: TGCACCTGCAGTGTACCTGACAGGGCAAACACA. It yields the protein CTCSVPDRANT. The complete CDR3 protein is CTCSVPDRANTEVFF.

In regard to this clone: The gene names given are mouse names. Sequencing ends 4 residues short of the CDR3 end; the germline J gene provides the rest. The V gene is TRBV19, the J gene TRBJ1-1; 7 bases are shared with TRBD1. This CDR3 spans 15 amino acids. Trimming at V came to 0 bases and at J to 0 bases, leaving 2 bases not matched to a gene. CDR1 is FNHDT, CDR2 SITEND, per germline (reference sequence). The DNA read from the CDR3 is TGTGCCAGCAGTATAGAGGGGACAGCAAACACA. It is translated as CASSIEGTANT. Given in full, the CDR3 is CASSIEGTANTEVFF.

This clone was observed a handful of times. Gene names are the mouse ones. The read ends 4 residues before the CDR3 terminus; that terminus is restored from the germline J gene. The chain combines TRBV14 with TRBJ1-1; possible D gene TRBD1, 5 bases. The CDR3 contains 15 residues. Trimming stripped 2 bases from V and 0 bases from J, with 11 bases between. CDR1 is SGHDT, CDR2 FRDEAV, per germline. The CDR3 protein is CASSLGPGSNTEVFF. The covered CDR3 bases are TGTGCCAGCAGTTTAGGGCCAGGGTCAAACACA.

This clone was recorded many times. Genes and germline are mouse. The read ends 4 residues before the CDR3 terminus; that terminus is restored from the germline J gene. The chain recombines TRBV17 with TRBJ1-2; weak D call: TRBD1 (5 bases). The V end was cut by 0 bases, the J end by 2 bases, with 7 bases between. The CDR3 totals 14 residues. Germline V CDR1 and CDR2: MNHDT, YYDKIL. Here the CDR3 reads CASSRDYRNSDYTF. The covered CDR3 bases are TGTGCTAGCAGTAGAGATTACAGGAACTCC.

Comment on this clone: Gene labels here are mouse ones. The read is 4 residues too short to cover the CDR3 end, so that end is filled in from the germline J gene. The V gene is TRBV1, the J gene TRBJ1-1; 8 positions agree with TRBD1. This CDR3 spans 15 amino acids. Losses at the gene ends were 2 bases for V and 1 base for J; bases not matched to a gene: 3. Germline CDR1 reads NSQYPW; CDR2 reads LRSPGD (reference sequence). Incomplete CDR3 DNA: TGCACCTGCAGTGCAACGACAGGGGCGAACACA. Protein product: CTCSATTGANT. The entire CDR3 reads CTCSATTGANTEVFF.

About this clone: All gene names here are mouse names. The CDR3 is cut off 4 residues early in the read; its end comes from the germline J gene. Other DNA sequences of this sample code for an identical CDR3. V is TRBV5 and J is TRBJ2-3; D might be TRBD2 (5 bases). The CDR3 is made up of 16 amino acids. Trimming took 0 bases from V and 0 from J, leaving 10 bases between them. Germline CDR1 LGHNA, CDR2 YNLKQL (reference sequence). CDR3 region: CASSQDAGPSAETLYF. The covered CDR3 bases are TGTGCCAGCAGCCAAGATGCTGGGCCTAGTGCAGAA.

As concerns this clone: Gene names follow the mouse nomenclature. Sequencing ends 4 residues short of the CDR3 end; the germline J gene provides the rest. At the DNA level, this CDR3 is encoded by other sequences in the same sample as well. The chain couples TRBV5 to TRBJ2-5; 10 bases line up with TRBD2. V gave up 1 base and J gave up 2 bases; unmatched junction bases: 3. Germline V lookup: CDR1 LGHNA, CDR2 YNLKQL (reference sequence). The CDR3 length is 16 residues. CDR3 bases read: TGTGCCAGCAGCCAAGGGACTGGGGGTGGCCAAGAC. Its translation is CASSQGTGGGQD. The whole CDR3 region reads CASSQGTGGGQDTQYF.

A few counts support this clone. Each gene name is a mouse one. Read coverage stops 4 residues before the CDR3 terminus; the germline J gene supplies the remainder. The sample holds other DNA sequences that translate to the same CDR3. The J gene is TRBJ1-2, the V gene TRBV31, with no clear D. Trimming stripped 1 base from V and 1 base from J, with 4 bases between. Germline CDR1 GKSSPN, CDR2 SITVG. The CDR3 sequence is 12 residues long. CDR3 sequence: CAWSRQNSDYTF. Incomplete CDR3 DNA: TGTGCCTGGAGTCGACAAAACTCC. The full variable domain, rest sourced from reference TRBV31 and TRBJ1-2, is AQTIHQWPVAEIKAVGSPLSLGCTIKGKSSPNLYWYWQATGGTLQQLFYSITVGQVESVVQLNLSASRPKDDQFILSTEKLLLSHSGFYLCAWSRQNSDYTFGSGTRLLVI.

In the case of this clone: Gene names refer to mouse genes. CDR3 DNA (partial): TGTGCCAGCAGTGAGACTGGGGGGACCCAAGAC. Its protein product is CASSETGGTQD. The whole CDR3 reads CASSETGGTQDTQYF. The chain joins TRBV13-1 to TRBJ2-5; 10 nucleotides agree with TRBD2. The missing CDR3 end, 4 residues past where the read stops, is filled in from the germline J gene. Losses at the gene ends were 2 bases for V and 2 bases for J; bases not matched to a gene: 2. CDR3 length: 15 residues. In germline, CDR1 is NSHNY, CDR2 SYGAGN.

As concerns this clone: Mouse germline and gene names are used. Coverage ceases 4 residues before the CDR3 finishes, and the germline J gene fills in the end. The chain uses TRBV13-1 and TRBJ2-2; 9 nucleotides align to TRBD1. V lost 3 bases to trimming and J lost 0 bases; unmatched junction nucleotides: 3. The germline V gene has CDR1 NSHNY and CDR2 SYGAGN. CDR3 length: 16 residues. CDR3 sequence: CASSVDRGSNTGQLYF. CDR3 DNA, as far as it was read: TGTGCCAGCAGTGTCGACAGGGGGTCAAACACCGGG.

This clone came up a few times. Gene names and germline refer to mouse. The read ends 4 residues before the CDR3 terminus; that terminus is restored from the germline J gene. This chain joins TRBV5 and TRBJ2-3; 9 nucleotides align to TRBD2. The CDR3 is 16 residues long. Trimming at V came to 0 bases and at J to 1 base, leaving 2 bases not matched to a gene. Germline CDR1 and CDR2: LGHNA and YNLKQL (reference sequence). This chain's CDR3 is CASSQDRTGGAETLYF. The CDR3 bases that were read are TGTGCCAGCAGCCAAGATAGGACTGGGGGTGCAGAA.

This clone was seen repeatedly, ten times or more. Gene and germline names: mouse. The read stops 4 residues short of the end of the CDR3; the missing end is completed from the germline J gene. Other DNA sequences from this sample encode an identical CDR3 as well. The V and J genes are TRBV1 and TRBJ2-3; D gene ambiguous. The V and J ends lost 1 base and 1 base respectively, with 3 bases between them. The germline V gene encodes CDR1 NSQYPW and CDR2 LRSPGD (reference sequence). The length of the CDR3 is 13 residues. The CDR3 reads CTCSAVGAETLYF. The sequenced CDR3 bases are TGCACCTGCAGTGCAGTGGGTGCAGAA.

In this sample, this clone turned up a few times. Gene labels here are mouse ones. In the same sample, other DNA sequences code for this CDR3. The CDR3 here is CAWSRLGGQDTQYF. Partial CDR3 DNA: TGTGCCTGGAGTCGGCTGGGGGGCCAAGAC. The chain recombines TRBV31 with TRBJ2-5; 8 bases fit TRBD2. The read terminates 4 residues before the CDR3 end, so the remaining end is supplied by the germline J gene. Trimming took 1 base from V and 2 from J; bases not matched to a gene: 2. The CDR3 sequence is 14 residues long. Germline CDR1 GKSSPN, CDR2 SITVG. Drawing the rest from reference TRBV31 and TRBJ2-5, the complete variable domain is AQTIHQWPVAEIKAVGSPLSLGCTIKGKSSPNLYWYWQATGGTLQQLFYSITVGQVESVVQLNLSASRPKDDQFILSTEKLLLSHSGFYLCAWSRLGGQDTQYFGPGTRLLVL.

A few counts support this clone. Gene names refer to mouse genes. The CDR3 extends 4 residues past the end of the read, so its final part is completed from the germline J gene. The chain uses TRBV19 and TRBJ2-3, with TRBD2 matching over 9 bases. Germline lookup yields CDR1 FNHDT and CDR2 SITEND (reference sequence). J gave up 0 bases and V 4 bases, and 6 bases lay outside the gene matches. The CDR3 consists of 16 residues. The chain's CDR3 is CASSPRTGVSAETLYF. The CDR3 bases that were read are TGTGCCAGCAGTCCCCGGACTGGGGTTAGTGCAGAA.

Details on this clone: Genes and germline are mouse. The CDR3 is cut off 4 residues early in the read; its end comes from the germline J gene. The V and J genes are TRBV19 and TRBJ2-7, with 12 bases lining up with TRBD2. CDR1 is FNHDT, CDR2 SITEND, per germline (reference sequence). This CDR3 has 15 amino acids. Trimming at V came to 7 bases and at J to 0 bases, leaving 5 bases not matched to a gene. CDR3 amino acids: CASHGLGGSSYEQYF. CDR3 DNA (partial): TGTGCCAGCCACGGACTGGGGGGGTCCTCCTAT.

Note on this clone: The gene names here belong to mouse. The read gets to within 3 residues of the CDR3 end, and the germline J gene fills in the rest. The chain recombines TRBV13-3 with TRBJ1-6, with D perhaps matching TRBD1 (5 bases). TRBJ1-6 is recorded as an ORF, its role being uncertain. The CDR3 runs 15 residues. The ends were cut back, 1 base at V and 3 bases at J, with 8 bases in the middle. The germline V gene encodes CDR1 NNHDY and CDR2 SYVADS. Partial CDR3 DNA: TGTGCCAGCAGTGATACAGGAGTCTATAATTCGCCC. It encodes CASSDTGVYNSP. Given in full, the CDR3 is CASSDTGVYNSPLYF.

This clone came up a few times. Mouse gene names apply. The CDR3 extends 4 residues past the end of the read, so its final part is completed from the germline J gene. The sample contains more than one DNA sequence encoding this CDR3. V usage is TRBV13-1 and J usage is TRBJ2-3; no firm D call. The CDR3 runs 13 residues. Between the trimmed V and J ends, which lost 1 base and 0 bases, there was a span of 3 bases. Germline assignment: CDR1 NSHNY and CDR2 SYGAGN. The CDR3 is CASSDQSAETLYF. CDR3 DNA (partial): TGTGCCAGCAGTGATCAGAGTGCAGAA.

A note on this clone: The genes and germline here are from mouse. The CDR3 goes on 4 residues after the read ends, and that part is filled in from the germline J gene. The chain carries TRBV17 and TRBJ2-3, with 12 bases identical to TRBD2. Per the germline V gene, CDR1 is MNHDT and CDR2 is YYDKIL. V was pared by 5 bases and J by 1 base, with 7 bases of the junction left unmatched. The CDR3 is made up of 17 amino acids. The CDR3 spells CASSPSTGGAGAETLYF. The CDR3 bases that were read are TGTGCTAGCAGTCCCTCGACTGGGGGGGCTGGTGCAGAA.

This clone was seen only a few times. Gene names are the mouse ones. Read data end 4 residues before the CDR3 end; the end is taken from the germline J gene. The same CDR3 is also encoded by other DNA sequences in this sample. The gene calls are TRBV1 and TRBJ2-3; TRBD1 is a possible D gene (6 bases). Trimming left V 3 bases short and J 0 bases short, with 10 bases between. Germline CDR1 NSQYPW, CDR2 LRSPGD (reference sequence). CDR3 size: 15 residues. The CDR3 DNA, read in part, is TGCACCTGCAGTGCCAGGACAGCTAGTGCAGAA. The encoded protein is CTCSARTASAE. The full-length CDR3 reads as CTCSARTASAETLYF.

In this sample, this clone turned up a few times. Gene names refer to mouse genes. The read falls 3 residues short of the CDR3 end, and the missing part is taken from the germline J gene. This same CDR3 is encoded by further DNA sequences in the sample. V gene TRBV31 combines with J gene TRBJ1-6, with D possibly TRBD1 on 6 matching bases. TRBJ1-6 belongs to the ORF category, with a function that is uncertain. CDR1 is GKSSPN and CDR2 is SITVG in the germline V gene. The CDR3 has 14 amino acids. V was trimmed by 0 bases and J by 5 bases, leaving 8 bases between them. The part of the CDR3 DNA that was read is TGTGCCTGGAGTCTAAGGGGGAATAATTCGCCC. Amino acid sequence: CAWSLRGNNSP. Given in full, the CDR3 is CAWSLRGNNSPLYF.

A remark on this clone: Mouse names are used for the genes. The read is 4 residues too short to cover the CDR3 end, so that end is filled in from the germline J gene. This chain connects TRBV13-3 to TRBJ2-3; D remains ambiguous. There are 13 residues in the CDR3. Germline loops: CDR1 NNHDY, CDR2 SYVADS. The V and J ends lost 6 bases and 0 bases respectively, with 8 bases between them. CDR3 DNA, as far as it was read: TGTGCCAGCACCCACTCTAGTGCAGAA. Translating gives CASTHSSAE. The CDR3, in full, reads CASTHSSAETLYF.